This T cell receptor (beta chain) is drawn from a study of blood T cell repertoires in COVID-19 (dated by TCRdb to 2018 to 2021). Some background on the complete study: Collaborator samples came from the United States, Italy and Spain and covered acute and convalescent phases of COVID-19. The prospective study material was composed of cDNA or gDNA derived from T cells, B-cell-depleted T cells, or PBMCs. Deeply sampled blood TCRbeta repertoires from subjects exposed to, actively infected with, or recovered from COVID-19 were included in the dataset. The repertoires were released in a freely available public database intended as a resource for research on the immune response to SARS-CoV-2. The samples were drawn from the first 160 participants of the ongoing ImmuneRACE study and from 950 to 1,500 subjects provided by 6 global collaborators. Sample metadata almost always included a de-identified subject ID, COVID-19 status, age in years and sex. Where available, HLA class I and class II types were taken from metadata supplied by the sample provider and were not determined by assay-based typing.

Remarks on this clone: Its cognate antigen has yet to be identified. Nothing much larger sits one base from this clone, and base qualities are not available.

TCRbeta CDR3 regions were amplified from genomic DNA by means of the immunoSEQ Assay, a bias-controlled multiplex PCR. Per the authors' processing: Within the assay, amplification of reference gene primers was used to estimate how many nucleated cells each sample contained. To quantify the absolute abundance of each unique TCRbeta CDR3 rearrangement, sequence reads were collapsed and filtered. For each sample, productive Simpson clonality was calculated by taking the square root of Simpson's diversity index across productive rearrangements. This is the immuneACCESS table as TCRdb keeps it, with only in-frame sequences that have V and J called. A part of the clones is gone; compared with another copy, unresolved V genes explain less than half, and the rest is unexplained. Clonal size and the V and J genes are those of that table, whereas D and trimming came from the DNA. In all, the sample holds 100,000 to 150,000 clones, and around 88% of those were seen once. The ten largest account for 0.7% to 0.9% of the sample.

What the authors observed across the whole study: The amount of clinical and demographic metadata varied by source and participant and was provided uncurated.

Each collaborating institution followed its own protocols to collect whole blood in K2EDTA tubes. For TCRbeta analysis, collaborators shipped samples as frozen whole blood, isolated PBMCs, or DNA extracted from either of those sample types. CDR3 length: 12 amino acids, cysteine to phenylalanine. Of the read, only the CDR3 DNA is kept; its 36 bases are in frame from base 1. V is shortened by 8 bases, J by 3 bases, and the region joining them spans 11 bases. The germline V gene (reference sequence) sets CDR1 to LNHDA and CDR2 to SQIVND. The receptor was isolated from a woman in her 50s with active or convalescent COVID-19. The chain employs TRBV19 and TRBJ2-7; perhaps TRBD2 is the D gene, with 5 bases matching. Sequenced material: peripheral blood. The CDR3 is CASGRGGYEQYF. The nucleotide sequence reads TGTGCCAGTGGTAGAGGAGGCTACGAGCAGTACTTC.